This T cell receptor beta chain was captured in a study of OX40 agonist ivuxolimab in advanced cancers. The repertoire was sequenced with immunoSEQ multiplex PCR; TCRdb's copy has only in-frame clones and lacks some. The sample records 70,000 to 80,000 clones, 88% being singletons. Losses at the gene ends were 4 bases for V and 9 bases for J; bases not matched to a gene: 9. There are 14 residues in the CDR3. Germline V gene lookup returns CDR1 SGDLS and CDR2 YYNGEE. V gene TRBV9 combines with J gene TRBJ2-1; 8 nucleotides match TRBD2. The sequence came from an adult with an advanced solid tumor such as melanoma, head and neck, liver or kidney cancer. This sample comprised CD4+ or CD8+ T cells sorted from blood, obtained in a trial of the OX40 agonist ivuxolimab. The CDR3 sequence is CASSPSGLAGEQFF. The CDR3 DNA reads as TGTGCCAGCAGCCCAAGCGGTCTAGCGGGTGAGCAGTTCTTC.